The 13 T cell receptor beta chains given below trace back to one sample, sequenced in a study of preoperative IRX-2 immunotherapy in early breast cancer. The protocol was immunoSEQ multiplex PCR, while the TCRdb copy is restricted to in-frame clones and leaves out a portion. The sample has around 30,000 clones; 82% are singletons. Treatment described: preoperative locoregional IRX-2 cytokine immunotherapy. This material was collected from a patient treated with IRX-2 immunotherapy. The receptors stem from a human donor with breast cancer.

The chain joins TRBV5-1 to TRBJ2-3; D is ambiguous. Germline V gene data show CDR1 as SGHRS and CDR2 as YFSETQ. The CDR3 is made up of 15 amino acids. Trimming cost V 4 bases and J 10 bases, with 22 bases left between them. CDR3 coding DNA: TGCGCCAGCAGCAAAGCGACCCTCCAACTCCGCCCGCAGTATTTT. The encoded protein is CASSKATLQLRPQYF.

This chain uses TRBV6-8 with TRBJ1-2, with 9 bases aligning to TRBD1. This CDR3 spans 14 amino acids. V lost 5 bases to trimming and J lost 7 bases; unmatched junction nucleotides: 8. Germline V gene sequence: CDR1 MNHGY, CDR2 SAAAGT. In DNA, the CDR3 is TGTGCCAGCAGTCCGCTCGGGACAGGGTCTGGCTACACCTTC. It codes for CASSPLGTGSGYTF.

A note on this clone: The junction shows a germline mismatch at one end, possibly a read error. This chain connects TRBV5-1 to TRBJ2-3, with D perhaps matching TRBD2 (5 bases). This CDR3 is built from 14 residues. CDR1 and CDR2 from the germline V gene are SGHRS and YFSETQ. The CDR3 coding sequence is TGCGCTAGCAGCTTTGCCGGGATTGTCGATACGCAGTATTTT. Translating it yields CASSFAGIVDTQYF.

The genes are TRBV11-3 and TRBJ1-5, with TRBD1 identical over 10 bases. The V gene end was trimmed by 5 bases and the J gene end by 9 bases; junction bases not matched to a gene: 7. CDR3 size: 14 residues. Germline assignment: CDR1 SGHNT and CDR2 YENEEA. The CDR3 loop reads CASSPGTGVRPQHF. For the CDR3, the DNA is TGTGCCAGCAGCCCCGGGACAGGGGTCCGGCCCCAGCATTTT.

CDR3 protein: CASSLPLRLAGANTGELFF. Written as DNA, the CDR3 is TGTGCCAGCAGCTTACCCCTTCGGCTAGCGGGAGCGAACACCGGGGAGCTGTTTTTT. J is TRBJ2-2 and V is TRBV7-5; TRBD2 reflects the table's D call only, with no check against the DNA. TRBV7-5 represents a pseudogene. The CDR3 loop spans 19 amino acids.

V is TRBV11-3 and J is TRBJ2-2; D is unclear. CDR1 is SGHNT, CDR2 YENEEA, per germline. V lost 5 bases and J lost 4, with 17 bases in between. The CDR3 is made up of 16 amino acids. CDR3 loop: CASSKGRMTATGELFF. Here the CDR3 DNA reads TGTGCCAGCAGCAAGGGAAGGATGACCGCCACCGGGGAGCTGTTTTTT.

This chain links TRBV6-8 with TRBJ2-3, with TRBD1 matching 7 bases. The junction had 5 bases not matched to a gene; V was cut back by 2 bases and J by 0 bases. The CDR3 is 16 residues long. Germline V CDR1 and CDR2: MNHGY, SAAAGT. The CDR3 DNA sequence: TGTGCCAGCAGTTACACGACAGGGTTGAGCACAGATACGCAGTATTTT. As protein: CASSYTTGLSTDTQYF.

The gene calls are TRBV6-8 and TRBJ2-7; 10 bases match TRBD2. With V trimmed by 2 bases and J by 6 bases, 19 bases remained unmatched. Germline values: CDR1 MNHGY, CDR2 SAAAGT. The CDR3 has 19 residues. The CDR3 sequence is CASSYDLGPGTSEHTEQYF. CDR3 sequence (DNA): TGTGCCAGCAGTTACGACCTCGGGCCCGGGACTAGCGAACATACCGAGCAGTACTTC.

The rearrangement joins TRBV7-8 to TRBJ1-4; the D gene is possibly TRBD1 (5 bases). Germline V CDR1 and CDR2: SGHVS, FQNEAQ. The ends were cut back, 5 bases at V and 4 bases at J, with 14 bases in the middle. There are 15 residues in the CDR3. The CDR3 reads CASSLLIGVNEKLFF. The DNA of the CDR3 is TGTGCCAGCAGCCTCTTGATAGGGGTTAATGAAAAACTGTTTTTT. Filled out from reference TRBV7-8 and TRBJ1-4, the complete variable domain reads GAGVSQSPRYKVAKRGQDVALRCDPISGHVSLFWYQQALGQGPEFLTYFQNEAQLDKSGLPSDRFFAERPEGSVSTLKIQRTQQEDSAVYLCASSLLIGVNEKLFFGSGTQLSVL.

In nucleotides, the CDR3 is TGCGCCAGCAGCTTTTACGCGGAATCGACCTACGAGCAGTACTTC. Translated, it gives CASSFYAESTYEQYF. The chain combines TRBV5-1 with TRBJ2-7; D gene unclear. V lost 2 bases and J 2 bases, leaving 14 bases between the germline ends. This CDR3 comprises 15 residues. The germline V gene has CDR1 SGHRS and CDR2 YFSETQ.

This clone has just one count. The rearrangement links TRBV28 to TRBJ2-4; 7 nucleotides align to TRBD1. This CDR3 region has 16 residues. Trimming at V came to 5 bases and at J to 4 bases, leaving 11 bases not matched to a gene. Germline V lookup: CDR1 MDHEN, CDR2 SYDVKM. The CDR3 DNA is TGTGCCAGCAGTACCCCCGAGGGGGCTGGGAAAAACATTCAGTACTTC. Translating it yields CASSTPEGAGKNIQYF. The whole variable domain, filled in from reference TRBV28 and TRBJ2-4, reads DVKVTQSSRYLVKRTGEKVFLECVQDMDHENMFWYRQDPGLGLRLIYFSYDVKMKEKGDIPEGYSVSREKKERFSLILESASTNQTSMYLCASSTPEGAGKNIQYFGAGTRLSVL.

A word on this clone: One junction end does not reproduce the germline sequence, and a read error may be involved. CDR3 DNA sequence: TGCGCCAGCAGCTTTTCTAGCGGGAGAATTGAGCAATTCTTC. It specifies CASSFSSGRIEQFF. The V gene is TRBV5-1, the J gene TRBJ2-1, with 10 nucleotides matching TRBD2. The germline V gene encodes CDR1 SGHRS and CDR2 YFSETQ. CDR3 size: 14 residues.

The V and J genes are TRBV15 and TRBJ2-1; TRBD1 matches at 8 bases. This CDR3 comprises 15 residues. Trimming removed 8 bases from V and 1 base from J; junction bases left unmatched: 7. Germline-derived CDR1 and CDR2 are LNHNV and YYDKDF (reference sequence). Here the CDR3 DNA reads TGTGCCACCCGGCAGGGGGCAGTTTCCTACAATGAGCAGTTCTTC. Protein sequence: CATRQGAVSYNEQFF. The variable domain in full, with the rest retrieved from reference TRBV15 and TRBJ2-1, is DAMVIQNPRYQVTQFGKPVTLSCSQTLNHNVMYWYQQKSSQAPKLLFHYYDKDFNNEADTPDNFQSRRPNTSFCFLDIRSPGLGDTAMYLCATRQGAVSYNEQFFGPGTRLTVL.